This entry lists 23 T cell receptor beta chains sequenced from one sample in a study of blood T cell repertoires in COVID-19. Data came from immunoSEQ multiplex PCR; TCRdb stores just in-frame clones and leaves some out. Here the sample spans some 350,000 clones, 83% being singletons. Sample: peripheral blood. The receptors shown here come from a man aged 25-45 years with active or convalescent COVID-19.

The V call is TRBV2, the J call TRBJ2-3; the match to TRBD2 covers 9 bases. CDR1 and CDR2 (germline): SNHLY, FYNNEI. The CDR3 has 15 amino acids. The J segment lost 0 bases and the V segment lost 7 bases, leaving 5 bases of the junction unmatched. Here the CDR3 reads CASTYSGGSTDTQYF. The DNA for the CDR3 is TGTGCCAGCACTTATAGCGGGGGAAGCACAGATACGCAGTATTTT.

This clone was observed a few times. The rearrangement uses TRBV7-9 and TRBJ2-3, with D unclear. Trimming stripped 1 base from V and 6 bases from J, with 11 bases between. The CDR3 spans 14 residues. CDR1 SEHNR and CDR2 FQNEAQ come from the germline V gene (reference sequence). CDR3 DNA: TGTGCCAGCAGCTTAGGCGGCCTCTGGGATACGCAGTATTTT. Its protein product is CASSLGGLWDTQYF.

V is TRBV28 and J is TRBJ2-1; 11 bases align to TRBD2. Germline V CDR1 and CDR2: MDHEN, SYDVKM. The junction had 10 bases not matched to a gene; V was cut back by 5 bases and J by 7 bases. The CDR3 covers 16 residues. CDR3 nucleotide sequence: TGTGCCAGCAGTCCTCTAGCGGGAGGACTTCTAAATGAGCAGTTCTTC. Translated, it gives CASSPLAGGLLNEQFF.

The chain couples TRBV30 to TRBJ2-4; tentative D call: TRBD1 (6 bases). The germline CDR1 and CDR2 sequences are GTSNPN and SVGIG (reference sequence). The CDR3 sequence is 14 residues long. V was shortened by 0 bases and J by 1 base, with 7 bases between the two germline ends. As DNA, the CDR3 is TGTGCCTGGAGTGTGCAGGGGGCCAAAAACATTCAGTACTTC. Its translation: CAWSVQGAKNIQYF. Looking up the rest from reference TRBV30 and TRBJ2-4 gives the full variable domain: SQTIHQWPATLVQPVGSPLSLECTVEGTSNPNLYWYRQAAGRGLQLLFYSVGIGQISSEVPQNLSASRPQDRQFILSSKKLLLSDSGFYLCAWSVQGAKNIQYFGAGTRLSVL.

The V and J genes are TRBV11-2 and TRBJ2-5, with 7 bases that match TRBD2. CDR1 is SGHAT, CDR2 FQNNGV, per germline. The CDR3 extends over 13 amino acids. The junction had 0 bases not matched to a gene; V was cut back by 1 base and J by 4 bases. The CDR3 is CASSLAGGETQYF. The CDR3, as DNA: TGTGCCAGCAGCTTAGCGGGAGGAGAGACCCAGTACTTC.

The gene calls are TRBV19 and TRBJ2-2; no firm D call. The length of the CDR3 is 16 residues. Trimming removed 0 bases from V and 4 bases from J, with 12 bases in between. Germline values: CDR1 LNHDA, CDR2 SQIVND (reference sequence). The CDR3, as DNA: TGTGCCAGTAGTATAGAAGCCCACCCCCTCACCGGGGAGCTGTTTTTT. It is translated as CASSIEAHPLTGELFF.

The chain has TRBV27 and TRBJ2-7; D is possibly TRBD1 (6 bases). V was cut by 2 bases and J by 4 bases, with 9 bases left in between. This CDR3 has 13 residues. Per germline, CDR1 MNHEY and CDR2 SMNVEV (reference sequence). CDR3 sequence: CASSLITGYEQYF. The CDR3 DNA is TGTGCCAGCAGTTTAATTACAGGGTACGAGCAGTACTTC.

The CDR3 loop is CASSTQGHEQYF. In nucleotides, the CDR3 is TGTGCCAGCAGCACCCAGGGCCACGAGCAGTACTTC. The V gene is TRBV11-3, the J gene TRBJ2-7; tentatively, D is TRBD1 (5 bases). Per germline, CDR1 SGHNT and CDR2 YENEEA. The CDR3 is made up of 12 amino acids. Trimming took 5 bases from V and 5 from J, leaving 10 bases between them. The whole variable domain, remainder taken from reference TRBV11-3 and TRBJ2-7, is EAGVVQSPRYKIIEKKQPVAFWCNPISGHNTLYWYLQNLGQGPELLIRYENEEAVDDSQLPKDRFSAERLKGVDSTLKIQPAELGDSAVYLCASSTQGHEQYFGPGTRLTVT.

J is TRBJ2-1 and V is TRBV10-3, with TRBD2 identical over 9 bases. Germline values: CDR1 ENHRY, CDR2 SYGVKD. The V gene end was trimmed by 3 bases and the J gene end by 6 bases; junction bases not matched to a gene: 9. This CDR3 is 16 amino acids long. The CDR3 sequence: CAISEGGRGGVNEQFF. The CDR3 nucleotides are TGTGCCATCAGTGAAGGGGGGCGGGGGGGCGTCAATGAGCAGTTCTTC.

The CDR3 DNA reads as TGTGCCAGCAGCACTGGACTAGAGGCCAAAAACATTCAGTACTTC. Residues: CASSTGLEAKNIQYF. The V gene is TRBV7-2, the J gene TRBJ2-4; 7 nucleotides match TRBD2. This CDR3 is 15 amino acids long. V gave up 5 bases and J gave up 1 base; unmatched junction bases: 5. Per germline, CDR1 SGHTA and CDR2 FQGNSA.

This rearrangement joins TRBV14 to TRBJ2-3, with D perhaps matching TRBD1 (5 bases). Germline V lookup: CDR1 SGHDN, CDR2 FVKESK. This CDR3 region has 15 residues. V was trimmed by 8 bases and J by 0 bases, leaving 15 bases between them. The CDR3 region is CASSARGSSTDTQYF. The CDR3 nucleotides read TGTGCCAGCTCAGCAAGGGGAAGTAGCACAGATACGCAGTATTTT.

The CDR3: CASSQGPTGGTEAFF. The CDR3 coding sequence is TGTGCCAGCAGCCAAGGACCAACAGGGGGCACTGAAGCTTTCTTT. V gene TRBV3-1 (or the pseudogene TRBV3-2) combines with J gene TRBJ1-1; 8 nucleotides align to TRBD1. Germline CDR1 and CDR2: LGHDT and YNNKEL (reference sequence). This CDR3 is 15 amino acids long. V was pared by 1 base and J by 4 bases, with 5 bases of the junction left unmatched.

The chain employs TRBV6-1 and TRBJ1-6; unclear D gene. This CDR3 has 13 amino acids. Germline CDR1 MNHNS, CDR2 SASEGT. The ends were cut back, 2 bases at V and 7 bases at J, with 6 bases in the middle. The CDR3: CASSEILNSPLHF. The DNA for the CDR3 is TGTGCCAGCAGTGAAATTCTGAATTCACCCCTCCACTTT.

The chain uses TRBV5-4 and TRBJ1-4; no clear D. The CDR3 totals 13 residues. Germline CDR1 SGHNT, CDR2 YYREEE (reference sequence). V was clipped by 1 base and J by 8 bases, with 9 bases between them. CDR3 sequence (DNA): TGTGCCAGCAGCTTGCTTCCACGGGAAAAACTGTTTTTT. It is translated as CASSLLPREKLFF.

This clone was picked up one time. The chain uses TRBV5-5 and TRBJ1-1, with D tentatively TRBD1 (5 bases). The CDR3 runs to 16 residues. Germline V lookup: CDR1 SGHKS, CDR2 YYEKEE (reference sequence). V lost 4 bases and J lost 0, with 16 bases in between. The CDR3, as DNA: TGTGCCAGCAGCGGGCACCCGACAGTTATGAACACTGAAGCTTTCTTT. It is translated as CASSGHPTVMNTEAFF.

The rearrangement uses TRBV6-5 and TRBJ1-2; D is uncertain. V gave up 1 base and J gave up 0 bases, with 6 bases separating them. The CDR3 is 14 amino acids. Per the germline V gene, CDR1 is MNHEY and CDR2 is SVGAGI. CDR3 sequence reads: CASSYYRANYGYTF. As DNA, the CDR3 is TGTGCCAGCAGTTACTACCGGGCTAACTATGGCTACACCTTC.

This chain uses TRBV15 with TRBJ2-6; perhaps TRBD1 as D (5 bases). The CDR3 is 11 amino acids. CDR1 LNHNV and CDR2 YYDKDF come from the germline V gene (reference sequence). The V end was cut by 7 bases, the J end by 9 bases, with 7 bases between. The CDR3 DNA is TGTGCCACCACCGACAGCAACGTCCTGACTTTC. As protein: CATTDSNVLTF.

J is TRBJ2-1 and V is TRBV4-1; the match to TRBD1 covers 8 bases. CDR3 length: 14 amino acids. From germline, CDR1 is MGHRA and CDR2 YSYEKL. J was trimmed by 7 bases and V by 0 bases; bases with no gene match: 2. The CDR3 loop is CASSQENRGNEQFF. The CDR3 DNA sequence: TGCGCCAGCAGCCAAGAAAACAGGGGGAATGAGCAGTTCTTC.

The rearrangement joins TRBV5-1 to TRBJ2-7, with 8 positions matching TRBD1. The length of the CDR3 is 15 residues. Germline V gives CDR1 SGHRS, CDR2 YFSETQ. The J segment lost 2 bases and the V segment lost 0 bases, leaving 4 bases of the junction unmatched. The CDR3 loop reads CASSLAATGAYEQYF. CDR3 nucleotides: TGCGCCAGCAGCTTGGCCGCGACAGGGGCCTACGAGCAGTACTTC.

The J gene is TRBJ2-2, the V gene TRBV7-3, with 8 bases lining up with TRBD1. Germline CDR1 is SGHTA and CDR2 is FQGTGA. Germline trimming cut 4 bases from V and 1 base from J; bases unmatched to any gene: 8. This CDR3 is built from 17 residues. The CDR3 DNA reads TGTGCCAGCAGCTCCCCCCCAGGGGGCCTGAACACCGGGGAGCTGTTTTTT. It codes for CASSSPPGGLNTGELFF.

This CDR3 reads CASSPLSEETDTQYF. The CDR3 DNA is TGTGCCAGCAGCCCTCTATCGGAGGAGACAGATACGCAGTATTTT. The chain is built from TRBV3-1 (or the pseudogene TRBV3-2) and TRBJ2-3, with D tentatively TRBD2 (5 bases). The CDR3 extends over 15 amino acids. The V end lost 4 bases, the J end lost 3 bases, and 14 bases lay between the germline ends. The germline V gene encodes CDR1 LGHDT and CDR2 YNNKEL (reference sequence).

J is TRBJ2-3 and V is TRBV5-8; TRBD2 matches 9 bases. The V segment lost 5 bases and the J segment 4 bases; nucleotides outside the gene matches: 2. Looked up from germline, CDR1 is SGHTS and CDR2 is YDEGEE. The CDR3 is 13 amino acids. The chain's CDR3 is CASSSSGADTQYF. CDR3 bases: TGTGCCAGCAGTTCTAGCGGGGCAGATACGCAGTATTTT.

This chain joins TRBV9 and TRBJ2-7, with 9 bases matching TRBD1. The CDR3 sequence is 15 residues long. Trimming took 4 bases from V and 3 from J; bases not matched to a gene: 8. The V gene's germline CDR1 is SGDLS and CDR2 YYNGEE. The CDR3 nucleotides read TGTGCCAGCAGCAACGGACAGGGGAAGGGCTACGAGCAGTACTTC. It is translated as CASSNGQGKGYEQYF.